The next 18 T cell receptor beta chains were all read from a single sample in a study of identical twins. TCRdb re-called the 5' RACE reads through MiXCR, storing one row per CDR3 protein. This table has 1.5 million to 2 million distinct CDR3 sequences, under 35% appearing once. Sequenced: cord blood. The receptors were gathered from a newborn girl in good health.

In its sample, this clonotype was seen a few times. The rearrangement uses TRBV6-1 and TRBJ2-2; D is perhaps TRBD2 (5 bases). CDR3 length equals 11 residues. The V and J ends lost 11 bases and 6 bases respectively, with 10 bases between them. The germline V gene encodes CDR1 MNHNS and CDR2 SASEGT. This chain's CDR3 is CAAGSPGELFF. CDR3 sequence (DNA): TGTGCCGCGGGTAGCCCCGGGGAGCTGTTTTTT.

This clonotype has more than one count but fewer than ten. This CDR3 is CSAEAGGPSTDTQYF. Here the CDR3 DNA reads TGCAGTGCTGAAGCGGGAGGCCCAAGCACAGATACGCAGTATTTT. The chain couples TRBV20-1 to TRBJ2-3, with 9 bases lining up with TRBD2. The germline CDR1 and CDR2 sequences are DFQATT and SNEGSKA (reference sequence). V lost 5 bases and J lost 0; bases outside the gene matches: 6. This CDR3 is built from 15 residues.

The chain carries TRBV30 and TRBJ2-3; possibly TRBD1 for D (5 bases). The CDR3 has 11 amino acids. CDR1 is GTSNPN, CDR2 SVGIG, per germline (reference sequence). The V gene lost 2 bases and the J gene lost 6 bases, with 6 bases spanning the gap. In DNA, the CDR3 is TGTGCCTGGAGTCACAGGGATACGCAGTATTTT. It codes for CAWSHRDTQYF.

In its sample, this clonotype was seen a few times. The rearrangement joins TRBV27 to TRBJ2-2; the D is unclear. Trimming took 5 bases from V and 0 from J, leaving 10 bases between them. This CDR3 comprises 15 residues. Germline V gene data show CDR1 as MNHEY and CDR2 as SMNVEV (reference sequence). The CDR3: CASSAFWSNTGELFF. CDR3 nucleotide sequence: TGTGCCAGCAGTGCCTTCTGGTCGAACACCGGGGAGCTGTTTTTT.

The gene calls are TRBV29-1 and TRBJ2-7; a weak D match, TRBD1 (5 bases). The CDR3 has 14 residues. Germline CDR1 and CDR2: SQVTM and ANQGSEA. V lost 7 bases and J lost 7, with 23 bases in between. The CDR3 DNA is TGCAGCGCGACAGACCAGCGTCAAGGATATGAGCAGTACTTC. Its translation is CSATDQRQGYEQYF.

This clonotype showed up just once. The J gene is TRBJ1-2, the V gene TRBV20-1, with TRBD1 as a possible D gene (6 bases). This CDR3 has 12 amino acids. Per the germline V gene, CDR1 is DFQATT and CDR2 is SNEGSKA (reference sequence). V gave up 1 base and J gave up 7 bases, with 10 bases separating them. The CDR3 DNA is TGCAGTGCTAGAGCGCGGGGGCTTGGCTACACCTTC. Its translation is CSARARGLGYTF.

This clonotype was found a few times. The chain has TRBV11-2 and TRBJ2-1; tentatively, D is TRBD1 (6 bases). There are 12 residues in the CDR3. Between the trimmed V and J ends, which lost 4 bases and 9 bases, there was a span of 10 bases. Germline values: CDR1 SGHAT, CDR2 FQNNGV. CDR3 DNA sequence: TGTGCCAGCAGCTCAGGGGCCAGTGAGCAGTTCTTC. It translates to CASSSGASEQFF.

The gene calls are TRBV20-1 and TRBJ2-3; D is tentatively TRBD1 or TRBD2 (5 bases each). The germline gives CDR1 DFQATT, CDR2 SNEGSKA (reference sequence). This CDR3 region has 17 residues. Trimming left V 6 bases short and J 6 bases short, with 28 bases between. Here the CDR3 DNA reads TGCAGTGCCAGGGTCGCTGGGGACGGCGTAAGATCCGATACGCAGTATTTT. It is translated as CSARVAGDGVRSDTQYF.

A few counts support this clonotype. The CDR3: CASSENEGSTEAFF. As DNA, the CDR3 is TGTGCCAGCAGTGAAAATGAGGGGAGCACTGAAGCTTTCTTT. The rearrangement links TRBV6-1 to TRBJ1-1; D is possibly TRBD1 (5 bases). The germline V gene encodes CDR1 MNHNS and CDR2 SASEGT. The CDR3 is 14 residues long. The germline V and J ends were trimmed by 2 bases and 4 bases, with 11 bases remaining between them.

This clonotype showed up many times. The rearrangement joins TRBV10-3 to TRBJ2-3; 9 bases line up with TRBD2. This CDR3 region has 14 residues. Germline V gene sequence: CDR1 ENHRY, CDR2 SYGVKD. V trimming: 7 bases; J trimming: 6 bases; junction bases outside the gene matches: 8. This chain's CDR3 is CAITAGGAFDTQYF. CDR3 coding DNA: TGTGCCATCACCGCGGGGGGGGCCTTTGATACGCAGTATTTT.

The V call is TRBV11-2, the J call TRBJ2-1, with 9 bases that match TRBD2. With the DNA end fitting TRBJ2-7 better, the J assignment may be wrong. CDR3 length equals 18 residues. Looked up from germline, CDR1 is SGHAT and CDR2 is FQNNGV. The CDR3 region has the DNA TGTGCCAGCAGGCGACTAGCGGCCCCCCCCAGCTCCTACAATGAGCAGTACTTC. Amino acid sequence: CASRRLAAPPSSYNEQYF.

V gene TRBV2 combines with J gene TRBJ2-1; D might be TRBD1 (6 bases). Germline CDR1 reads SNHLY; CDR2 reads FYNNEI. V was trimmed by 7 bases and J by 0 bases, leaving 16 bases between them. CDR3 length equals 16 residues. This CDR3 is CASIVEGGPSYNEQFF. CDR3 nucleotide sequence: TGTGCCAGCATCGTAGAAGGGGGTCCCTCCTACAATGAGCAGTTCTTC.

This clonotype was picked up one time. This chain links TRBV7-2 with TRBJ2-1; TRBD2 agrees at 8 bases. The germline V gene encodes CDR1 SGHTA and CDR2 FQGNSA. CDR3 length: 12 amino acids. V trimming: 8 bases; J trimming: 7 bases; junction bases outside the gene matches: 4. In DNA, the CDR3 is TGTGCCAGCGGGCGGGGGGTGAATGAGCAGTTCTTC. Translation gives CASGRGVNEQFF.

The rearrangement uses TRBV21-1 and TRBJ2-3; the table's D call of TRBD2 was not tested on the DNA. TRBV21-1 is flagged as a pseudogene. The CDR3 sequence is 18 residues long. For the CDR3, the DNA is TGTGCCAGCAGCAAAGGGACTAGCGGGAGATCGGGCACAGATACGCAGTATTTT. Protein product: CASSKGTSGRSGTDTQYF.

This clonotype has just a few counts. V gene TRBV20-1 combines with J gene TRBJ2-5, with D unclear. Germline-derived CDR1 and CDR2 are DFQATT and SNEGSKA (reference sequence). The CDR3 has 13 residues. The V end lost 3 bases, the J end lost 5 bases, and 13 bases lay between the germline ends. This CDR3 is CSASRRPSETQYF. The CDR3 region has the DNA TGCAGTGCTAGTAGGCGCCCGTCGGAGACCCAGTACTTC.

This clonotype was counted only a few times. V is TRBV7-2 and J is TRBJ1-5; weak D call: TRBD1 (6 bases). CDR3 length: 16 amino acids. The V end lost 2 bases, the J end lost 6 bases, and 17 bases lay between the germline ends. In germline, CDR1 is SGHTA, CDR2 FQGNSA. The DNA of the CDR3 is TGTGCCAGCAGCTTAATCGGCAGGGGAAAGGGTCAGCCCCAGCATTTT. This gives the protein CASSLIGRGKGQPQHF.

This clonotype was counted between two and nine times. The V gene is TRBV29-1, the J gene TRBJ2-1; 10 bases are shared with TRBD2. CDR1 and CDR2 from the germline V gene are SQVTM and ANQGSEA. The CDR3 has 13 amino acids. The V and J ends lost 5 bases and 15 bases, in that order; junction bases with no gene match: 13. CDR3 nucleotide sequence: TGCAGCGTTTATGAGCGGGGGGGCCCCAGTCGGTTCTTC. It is translated as CSVYERGGPSRFF.

Only a few counts were recorded for this clonotype. This rearrangement joins TRBV10-1 to TRBJ2-3; D unresolved. The CDR3 has 12 residues. Trimming removed 4 bases at V and 7 bases at J, with 9 bases between. Looked up from germline, CDR1 is WNHNN and CDR2 is SYGVQD (reference sequence). For the CDR3, the DNA is TGCGCCAGCAGTGGGGCCCGAAATACGCAGTATTTT. Encoded protein: CASSGARNTQYF.